Here is one T cell receptor beta chain with its context. As yet, its antigen is unknown. The table came from immunoSEQ multiplex PCR; TCRdb's copy has only in-frame clones and leaves some out. The profile shows approximately 300,000 clones, roughly 89% of them singletons. The sample originates from a study of cytomegalovirus exposure and HLA in healthy donors. Study-level points and caveats: High specificity and sensitivity for cytomegalovirus status were reported for the classifier.

The V gene end was trimmed by 5 bases and the J gene end by 2 bases; junction bases not matched to a gene: 8. The CDR3 runs 16 residues. The germline gives CDR1 SGHTA, CDR2 FQGTGA. The chain combines TRBV7-3 with TRBJ2-2, with 7 bases lining up with TRBD2. Sequencing input: PBMCs. The TCR originated in a woman younger than 30 in good health and CMV-seronegative. The DNA for the CDR3 is TGTGCCAGCAGCCCGGCGCCTAGCGGAAACACCGGGGAGCTGTTTTTT. Protein sequence: CASSPAPSGNTGELFF. Looking up the rest from reference TRBV7-3 and TRBJ2-2 gives the full variable domain: GAGVSQTPSNKVTEKGKYVELRCDPISGHTALYWYRQSLGQGPEFLIYFQGTGAADDSGLPNDRFFAVRPEGSVSTLKIQRTERGDSAVYLCASSPAPSGNTGELFFGEGSRLTVL.